This paragraph reports one T cell receptor (beta chain). What it binds is not known. The data were taken from a study of shared clonotypes between healthy human individuals. Whole-study findings and limits: Exclusively blood specimens were collected; tissue repertoires likely differ.

Germline CDR1 is SGHAT and CDR2 is FQNNGV. The V and J ends lost 3 bases and 1 base, in that order; junction bases with no gene match: 2. This CDR3 spans 15 amino acids. This was a deep-level run. Using immunoSEQ multiplex PCR, the repertoire was profiled, and TCRdb retains in-frame clones only, with some absent. The sample holds more than 450,000 clones, about four fifths seen once. Healthy HIV-negative adults without recent acute infections or vaccinations served as donors. Only Caucasian adults living in Nashville, Tennessee made up the donor group. The origin of this receptor is a woman between 40 and 55 years old in good health. Some clones in this sample may be carry-over from other donors' samples. The V call is TRBV11-2, the J call TRBJ2-1; TRBD2 aligns across 8 bases. Sequenced: PBMCs. CDR3 DNA: TGTGCCAGCAGCTTTCTAGCGGGTTCCTACAATGAGCAGTTCTTC. It translates to CASSFLAGSYNEQFF.